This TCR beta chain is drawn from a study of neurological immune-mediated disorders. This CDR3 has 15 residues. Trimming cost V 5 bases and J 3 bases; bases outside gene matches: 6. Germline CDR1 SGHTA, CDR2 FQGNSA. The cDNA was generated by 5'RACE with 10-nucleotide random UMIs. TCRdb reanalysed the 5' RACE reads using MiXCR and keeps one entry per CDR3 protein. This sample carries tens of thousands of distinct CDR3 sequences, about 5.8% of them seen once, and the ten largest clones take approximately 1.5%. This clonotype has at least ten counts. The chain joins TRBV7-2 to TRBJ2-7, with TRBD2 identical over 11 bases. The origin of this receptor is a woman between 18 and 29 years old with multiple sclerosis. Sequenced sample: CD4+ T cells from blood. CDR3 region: CASSVGLAENYEQYV. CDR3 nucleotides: TGTGCCAGCAGCGTGGGACTAGCGGAAAACTACGAGCAGTACGTC.